Reported below is one T cell receptor (beta chain). The table lists this clonotype with a count of one. This clone's antigen is unknown. No base-level quality is on record; no much larger clone is a single base apart. Evidence from one read is weak. These data come from a study of T cell repertoires in cytomegalovirus infection (dated by TCRdb to about 2019). About the investigation overall: Alongside well-studied HLA-B-restricted epitopes, the peptide stimulations were aimed at recently identified HLA-C-restricted CMV epitopes, whose presentation resists viral immunomodulation. Donor HLA type was relevant to the analysis, because carriage of CMV infection together with the matching HLA type was indicated by public TCR beta signatures.

Paper-wide results and their limitations: The ex vivo response was dominated by HLA-C-restricted CMV-specific TCR beta clonotypes, and the single most frequent clonotype in two of eight donors was supplied by these HLA-C-restricted clonotypes. In both this cohort and an independent cohort of several hundred donors, the cumulative frequency of public TCR beta family members distinguished carriers of CMV infection plus the relevant HLA type.

The sequencer listed for this sample is Illumina HiSeq 1500. The raw public reads went through TCRdb reprocessing: fastp at Q25, MiXCR clone calling, in-frame beta chains kept. Records with the same CDR3 protein are collapsed into one entry carrying the most frequent genes and DNA. For this sample there are about 500,000 distinct CDR3 sequences; around a third appear just once. The biggest ten clones account for about 17% of the sample. The treatment or condition label here, explained by the study, means: in vitro stimulation with specific CMV peptide epitopes to enrich CMV-specific T cells. CDR1 and CDR2 are drawn from the germline V gene: MDHEN, SYDVKM. From the cysteine through the phenylalanine, the CDR3 covers 13 amino acids. Kept here is only the CDR3 DNA, which spans 39 bases and is read in frame from base 1. V is reduced by 7 bases and J by 5 bases, leaving a spacing of 12 bases between them.

In this chain, TRBV28 is recombined with TRBJ2-1, with no D gene named confidently. The specimen comprised cultured PBMCs, sampled from culture after CMV antigen stimulation. The clonotype originates from a human donor in good health (CMV status not recorded). Some clones in this sample may be carry-over from other donors' samples. The DNA sequence reads TGTGCCAGCAAGCCCCAAGGAGACAATGAGCAGTTCTTC. Translated, it gives CASKPQGDNEQFF.